Ten or more counts support the clone carrying this T cell receptor (beta chain). Its antigen is still unknown. From germline, CDR1 is SGHTA and CDR2 FQGTGA. Trimming at V came to 1 base and at J to 3 bases, leaving 7 bases not matched to a gene. The CDR3 extends over 16 amino acids. For TCR, cDNA came from 5'RACE template switching, which added a universal primer site and UMIs. TCRdb reprocessed the 5' RACE reads via MiXCR and lists one record per CDR3 protein. The table includes about 310,000 distinct CDR3 sequences, approximately 3.9% detected once. The data originate from a study of T cells after yellow fever vaccination. Regarding the study as a whole: Post-booster repertoires contained most primary-vaccination clones again (around 97% CD4, 85% to 90% CD8). Abundant bulk-derived clonotypes could contaminate FACS-sorted repertoires. Compared with primary, the secondary response was weaker and peaked at day 5, not 15.

The TCR sequence derives from a man younger than 35 who received the YFV17D yellow fever vaccine. The sequences come from PBMCs, collected on the day of the yellow fever booster vaccination. The J gene is TRBJ1-2, the V gene TRBV7-3; 8 nucleotides agree with TRBD1. The CDR3 sequence is CASSLNGRGLDYGYTF. The DNA of the CDR3 is TGTGCCAGCAGCTTAAACGGCAGGGGGCTTGACTATGGCTACACCTTC.